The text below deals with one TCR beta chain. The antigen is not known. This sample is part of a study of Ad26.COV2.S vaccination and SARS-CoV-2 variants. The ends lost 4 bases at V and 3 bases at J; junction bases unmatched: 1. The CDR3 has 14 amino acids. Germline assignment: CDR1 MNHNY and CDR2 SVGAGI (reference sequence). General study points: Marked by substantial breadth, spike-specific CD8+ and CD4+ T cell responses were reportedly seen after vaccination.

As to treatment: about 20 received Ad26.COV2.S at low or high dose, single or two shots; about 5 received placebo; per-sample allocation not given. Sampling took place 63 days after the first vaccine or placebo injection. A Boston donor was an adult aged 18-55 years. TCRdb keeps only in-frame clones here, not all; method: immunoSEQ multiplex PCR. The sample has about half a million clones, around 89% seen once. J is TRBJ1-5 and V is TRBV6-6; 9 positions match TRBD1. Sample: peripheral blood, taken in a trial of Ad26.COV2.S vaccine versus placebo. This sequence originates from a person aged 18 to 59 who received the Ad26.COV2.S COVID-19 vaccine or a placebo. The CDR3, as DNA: TGTGCCAGCAGTTGGACAGGGGTCAATCAGCCCCAGCATTTT. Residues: CASSWTGVNQPQHF.